This TCR beta chain was observed in a study of CXCR3-negative and CXCR3-positive naive CD8 T cells. For the study at large: The total count of TRB reads reached around 130 million, and each library contributed about 1.5 +/- 0.3 million.

The CDR3 loop spans 15 amino acids. Germline V gene data show CDR1 as SGHRS and CDR2 as YFSETQ. In regard to this clonotype: Antigen unknown.

Preparation of TRB cDNA libraries relied on 5' RACE carrying UMI labels. TCRdb re-analyzed the 5' RACE reads; it lists each CDR3 protein once, without DNA. The sample features about 62,000 distinct CDR3 sequences, with about 4.6% in its top ten. Whole-study results and caveats: High diversity, comparable across both naive subsets, contrasted with much lower diversity in memory CD8+ cells. Both naive subsets carried similar amounts of surface CD5, so TCR strength was inferred from TRB CDR3 properties. Memory cells differed in TRBV-TRBJ usage, but naive CXCR3-negative and CXCR3-positive cells had similar usage.

The chain employs TRBV5-1 and TRBJ2-1. Sequencing was carried out using naive CXCR3- CD8+ T cells from blood. Noted subset: CD45RO-CCR7+CD27+CD95- naive CD8+ T cells lacking CXCR3 (TNR3-). The TCR originated in a human donor in good health. Some clones in this sample may be carry-over from other donors' samples. CDR3 sequence: CASSLAADSYNEQFF.